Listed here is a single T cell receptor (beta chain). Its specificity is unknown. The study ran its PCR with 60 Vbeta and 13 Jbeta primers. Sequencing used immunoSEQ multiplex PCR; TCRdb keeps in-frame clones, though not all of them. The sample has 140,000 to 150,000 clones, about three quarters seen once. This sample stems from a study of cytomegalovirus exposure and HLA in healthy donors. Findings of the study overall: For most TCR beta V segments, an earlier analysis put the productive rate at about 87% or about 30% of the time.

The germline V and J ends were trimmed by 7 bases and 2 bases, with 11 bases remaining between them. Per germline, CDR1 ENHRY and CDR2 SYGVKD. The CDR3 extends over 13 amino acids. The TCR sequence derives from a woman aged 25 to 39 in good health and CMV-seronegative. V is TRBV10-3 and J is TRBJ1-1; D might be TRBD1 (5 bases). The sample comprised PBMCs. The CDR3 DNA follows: TGTGCCATCAAGCGACAGAGCAACACTGAAGCTTTCTTT. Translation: CAIKRQSNTEAFF.